This note documents a single T cell receptor beta chain sequence. No antigen is known for it. This specimen includes other DNA sequences encoding the same CDR3. These data originate in a study of OX40 agonist ivuxolimab in advanced cancers. Study-level background: A partial response was reached by three patients: one with hepatocellular carcinoma and two with cutaneous melanoma.

General study points: Averaging showed that CD8+ T cells had more expanded clones than CD4+ did.

CDR3 size: 13 residues. The germline V gene has CDR1 SGHRS and CDR2 YFSETQ. Trimming took off 0 bases at V and 7 bases at J, with 10 bases between the two ends. Only in-frame clones appear in the TCRdb table, and some are missing; sequencing was by immunoSEQ multiplex PCR. The sample includes around 70,000 clones, 85% of them seen just once. The receptor comes from an adult with an advanced solid tumor such as melanoma, head and neck, liver or kidney cancer. The V gene is TRBV5-1, the J gene TRBJ1-2; D uncertain. The source was CD4+ or CD8+ T cells sorted from blood, collected in a trial of the OX40 agonist ivuxolimab. The CDR3 DNA follows: TGCGCCAGCAGCTTGGCTGGGGTGGGTGGCTACACCTTC. It encodes CASSLAGVGGYTF.